Shown below are 4 T cell receptor beta chains from a single sample sequenced in a study of blood T cell repertoires in COVID-19. Sequencing used immunoSEQ multiplex PCR; TCRdb keeps in-frame clones, though not all of them. The sample consists of about 70,000 clones, 70% to 90% of them appearing once. Material: peripheral blood. Receptor source: a human donor in a cohort sampled during active COVID-19.

The chain joins TRBV2 to TRBJ1-1; 8 nucleotides align to TRBD1. V lost 2 bases, J lost 4 bases, and 6 bases stayed unmatched. Germline V lookup: CDR1 SNHLY, CDR2 FYNNEI. CDR3 length: 15 residues. The DNA of the CDR3 is TGTGCCAGCAGTGAAAGACAGGGGCCGGGCACTGAAGCTTTCTTT. Protein: CASSERQGPGTEAFF.

The J gene is TRBJ1-1, the V gene TRBV6-1; the D gene is possibly TRBD1 (6 bases). The germline CDR1 and CDR2 sequences are MNHNS and SASEGT. CDR3 size: 13 residues. V lost 0 bases, J lost 5 bases, and 7 bases lay in between. The CDR3 bases are TGTGCCAGCAGTGAAGCTACAGGGACTGAAGCTTTCTTT. It is translated as CASSEATGTEAFF.

The rearrangement uses TRBV7-9 and TRBJ2-1, with TRBD2 identical over 11 bases. Unmatched junction bases numbered 5, after V lost 5 bases and J lost 5 bases. Germline-derived CDR1 and CDR2 are SEHNR and FQNEAQ (reference sequence). The CDR3 loop spans 15 amino acids. Written as DNA, the CDR3 is TGTGCCAGCAGCCAGGGACTAGCGGTTCACAATGAGCAGTTCTTC. Translated, it gives CASSQGLAVHNEQFF. Full variable domain (missing parts from reference TRBV7-9 and TRBJ2-1): DTGVSQNPRHKITKRGQNVTFRCDPISEHNRLYWYRQTLGQGPEFLTYFQNEAQLEKSRLLSDRFSAERPKGSFSTLEIQRTEQGDSAMYLCASSQGLAVHNEQFFGPGTRLTVL.

V gene TRBV6-5 combines with J gene TRBJ1-2; 8 bases are a match to TRBD1. V lost 6 bases, J lost 3 bases, and 3 bases stayed unmatched. The CDR3 covers 13 residues. Germline assignment: CDR1 MNHEY and CDR2 SVGAGI. The CDR3 nucleotides are TGTGCCAGCAGGACAGGGGTCGACTATGGCTACACCTTC. Protein sequence: CASRTGVDYGYTF.